Below are 30 T cell receptor beta chains sequenced from a single sample in a study of blood T cells in healthy people across ages. A sample-barcoded 5' primer and a J-beta primer mix were used in a second PCR of roughly 6 to 11 cycles. TCRdb fed the 5' RACE reads into MiXCR, producing one record per CDR3 protein. The sample has 1.5 million to 1.8 million distinct CDR3 sequences, about 42% seen once. What was sequenced was blood. The receptors originated from a woman aged 18-29 years in good health.

Only a few counts were recorded for this clonotype. The V and J genes are TRBV20-1 and TRBJ1-2; possible D gene TRBD1, 5 bases. This CDR3 is built from 14 residues. V gave up 2 bases and J gave up 4 bases, with 14 bases separating them. From germline, CDR1 is DFQATT and CDR2 SNEGSKA (reference sequence). The CDR3 DNA follows: TGCAGTGCTAGAACACAGGAAACTTTCTATGGCTACACCTTC. Encoded protein: CSARTQETFYGYTF.

This clonotype was recorded once. This may be a read error: a much more frequent sequence differs by one nucleotide. The J gene is TRBJ2-3, the V gene TRBV7-2, with D possibly being TRBD1 or TRBD2 (5 bases each). Germline loops: CDR1 SGHTA, CDR2 FQGNSA. The CDR3 runs to 15 residues. This CDR3 is CASSLALGTTDTLYF. For the CDR3, the DNA is TGTGCCAGCAGCTTAGCGCTTGGGACCACAGATACGCTGTATTTT.

The chain employs TRBV30 and TRBJ2-5, with D uncertain. The J call is doubtful: the DNA matches TRBJ2-7 better. The length of the CDR3 is 13 residues. Per the germline V gene, CDR1 is GTSNPN and CDR2 is SVGIG (reference sequence). This CDR3 is CAWSIVPWAEQYF. In DNA form, the CDR3 reads TGTGCCTGGAGTATAGTCCCTTGGGCCGAGCAGTACTTC.

The V call is TRBV19, the J call TRBJ1-2, with D perhaps matching TRBD1 (6 bases). The CDR3 extends over 15 amino acids. V was cut by 11 bases and J by 6 bases, with 25 bases left in between. The germline gives CDR1 LNHDA, CDR2 SQIVND (reference sequence). CDR3 region: CAGTSPSGGDDGYTF. The CDR3 bases are TGTGCCGGTACCTCCCCGTCGGGGGGCGACGATGGCTACACCTTC.

The chain employs TRBV7-8 and TRBJ2-3; weak D call: TRBD2 (5 bases). Germline CDR1 is SGHVS and CDR2 is FQNEAQ. The CDR3 is 16 residues long. Trimming stripped 1 base from V and 0 bases from J, with 11 bases between. The DNA of the CDR3 is TGTGCCAGCAGCTTAGGGACTGGCAGAAGCACAGATACGCAGTATTTT. This gives the protein CASSLGTGRSTDTQYF.

To note about this clonotype: Given a much more abundant clone one base away, this may be a read error. The V gene is TRBV9, the J gene TRBJ2-5, with 7 positions matching TRBD1. The germline V gene has CDR1 SGDLS and CDR2 YYNGEE. The CDR3 length is 16 residues. V dropped 2 bases and J dropped 1; count of bases not matched to a gene: 8. The CDR3, as DNA: TGTGCCAGCAGCGTTGGGACAGCAAGCCCCCAAGAGACCCAGTACTTC. Translated, it gives CASSVGTASPQETQYF.

As concerns this clonotype: Compared with germline, one end of the junction differs, possibly owing to a read error. This chain links TRBV5-6 with TRBJ2-3; D remains ambiguous. This CDR3 contains 14 residues. The germline V gene has CDR1 SGHDT and CDR2 YYEEEE. The DNA of the CDR3 is TGTGCCAGCAGTTCTTCCGGACCTTTCGGTACGCGGTATTTT. Protein product: CASSSSGPFGTRYF.

A single count supports this clonotype. The CDR3 DNA sequence: TGTGCCAGCAGCCTTATCGGTACAGGAAGAGAGACCCAGTACTTC. Translated, it gives CASSLIGTGRETQYF. The chain has TRBV7-9 and TRBJ2-7; D perhaps matches TRBD1 (5 bases). Matching the DNA end better, TRBJ2-5 makes the J call doubtful. This CDR3 has 15 residues. Germline assignment: CDR1 SEHNR and CDR2 FQNEAQ (reference sequence).

This sequence joins TRBV27 and TRBJ2-7; possible D gene TRBD1, 6 bases. V lost 8 bases and J 5 bases, leaving 13 bases between the germline ends. Per the germline V gene, CDR1 is MNHEY and CDR2 is SMNVEV (reference sequence). This CDR3 is built from 12 residues. CDR3 amino acids: CASSNAGDEQYF. CDR3 nucleotides: TGTGCCAGCTCGAACGCAGGGGACGAGCAGTACTTC.

This clonotype turned up a few times. The chain combines TRBV6-7 with TRBJ2-1; TRBD2 matches 10 bases. TRBV6-7 is an ORF, and what it does is uncertain. The J segment lost 0 bases and the V segment lost 0 bases, leaving 14 bases of the junction unmatched. The CDR3 length is 21 residues. CDR3 DNA: TGTGCCAGCAGTTACTCGAAGAGACTAGCGGGTAGATCCAGCTCCTACAATGAGCAGTTCTTC. Translated, it gives CASSYSKRLAGRSSSYNEQFF.

This rearrangement joins TRBV19 to TRBJ2-1; either TRBD1 or TRBD2 may supply D (5 bases each). The length of the CDR3 is 17 residues. Germline CDR1 is LNHDA and CDR2 is SQIVND (reference sequence). V shed 0 bases and J shed 3 bases, with 15 bases lying between them. The CDR3 reads CASSIDGPGLYYNEQFF. For the CDR3, the DNA is TGTGCCAGTAGTATAGATGGTCCGGGGCTGTACTACAATGAGCAGTTCTTC.

V and J are TRBV12-3 or TRBV12-4 and TRBJ1-5; no firm D call. The CDR3 totals 12 residues. V lost 6 bases and J 6 bases, leaving 9 bases between the germline ends. CDR3 nucleotide sequence: TGTGCCAGCAGCCCCCTCCCTCAGCCCCAGCATTTT. Residues: CASSPLPQPQHF.

This chain joins TRBV7-2 and TRBJ2-3, with D perhaps given as TRBD1 or TRBD2 (5 bases each). Per germline, CDR1 SGHTA and CDR2 FQGNSA. This CDR3 region has 16 residues. V was trimmed by 2 bases and J by 2 bases, leaving 14 bases between them. In nucleotides, the CDR3 is TGTGCCAGCAGCTTATTGAGGGGTATCTCCACAGATACGCAGTATTTT. Translated, it gives CASSLLRGISTDTQYF.

The rearrangement uses TRBV27 and TRBJ2-4; D is possibly TRBD1 (5 bases). TRBJ2-7 matches the DNA end more closely, so the J call is doubtful. The CDR3 runs to 13 residues. The germline V gene has CDR1 MNHEY and CDR2 SMNVEV (reference sequence). CDR3 in amino acids: CASSFNGAHEQYF. In DNA, the CDR3 is TGTGCCAGCAGTTTTAATGGGGCCCACGAGCAGTACTTC.

The chain uses TRBV7-2 and TRBJ1-2, with D possibly being TRBD1 (6 bases). Germline V gene sequence: CDR1 SGHTA, CDR2 FQGNSA. Trimming stripped 7 bases from V and 3 bases from J, with 15 bases between. This CDR3 is built from 14 residues. The CDR3 region has the DNA TGTGCCAGCACCGGAGGGGGGAGCGACTATGGCTACACCTTC. As protein: CASTGGGSDYGYTF.

This clonotype was found a few times. The rearrangement links TRBV7-2 to TRBJ2-5, with D uncertain. Judging by the DNA end, TRBJ2-7 fits better; the J call may be wrong. The CDR3 is 14 residues long. CDR1 and CDR2 (germline): SGHTA, FQGNSA. The CDR3 DNA is TGTGCCAGCAGCTTATGGGTCCAGCTTAACGAGCAGTACTTC. This sequence encodes CASSLWVQLNEQYF.

J is TRBJ1-2 and V is TRBV27; 8 positions match TRBD1. CDR3 size: 17 residues. V shed 3 bases and J 3 bases; nucleotides not matched to a gene: 12. The germline CDR1 and CDR2 sequences are MNHEY and SMNVEV (reference sequence). Here the CDR3 DNA reads TGTGCCAGCAGTTTTTATCAGACAGGGGAAAAGGACTATGGCTACACCTTC. As protein: CASSFYQTGEKDYGYTF.

This clonotype was recorded only once. The V gene is TRBV6-6, the J gene TRBJ1-1, with D possibly being TRBD1 (6 bases). This CDR3 spans 17 amino acids. Germline V CDR1 and CDR2: MNHNY, SVGAGI (reference sequence). V lost 1 base, J lost 3 bases, and 18 bases lay in between. In nucleotides, the CDR3 is TGTGCCAGCAGTTACTGGGGGGGCGGGGGCGGTGACACTGAAGCTTTCTTT. Residues: CASSYWGGGGGDTEAFF.

This clonotype was seen just once. The genes are TRBV7-8 and TRBJ2-7, with no clear D. The V gene's germline CDR1 is SGHVS and CDR2 FQNEAQ. CDR3 length: 13 amino acids. With 5 bases removed from V and 3 bases from J, the gap between germline ends came to 11 bases. The CDR3 region is CASSPYGYYEQYF. The CDR3 DNA sequence: TGTGCCAGCAGCCCCTACGGGTACTACGAGCAGTACTTC.

The chain couples TRBV14 to TRBJ2-7; D is perhaps TRBD1 (6 bases). Trimming pared 1 base from V and 2 bases from J, leaving 9 bases between. Germline CDR1 and CDR2: SGHDN and FVKESK. The CDR3 contains 14 residues. DNA for the CDR3: TGTGCCAGCAGCCAAGCTGACAGGACCTACGAGCAGTACTTC. Translated, it gives CASSQADRTYEQYF.

This clonotype was seen a single time. The genes are TRBV5-1 and TRBJ1-1; 8 bases fit TRBD1. The trim removed 0 bases at V and 6 bases at J, leaving 4 bases unmatched. CDR3 size: 14 residues. The germline CDR1 and CDR2 sequences are SGHRS and YFSETQ. The CDR3 nucleotides are TGCGCCAGCAGCTTGGGACAGGGGTATCCTGAAGCTTTCTTT. This encodes CASSLGQGYPEAFF. Supplemented by reference TRBV5-1 and TRBJ1-1, the full variable domain reads KAGVTQTPRYLIKTRGQQVTLSCSPISGHRSVSWYQQTPGQGLQFLFEYFSETQRNKGNFPGRFSGRQFSNSRSEMNVSTLELGDSALYLCASSLGQGYPEAFFGQGTRLTVV.

V and J are TRBV2 and TRBJ2-4; D call uncertain. The end of the DNA is better explained by TRBJ2-7, so the J call may be wrong. CDR1 and CDR2 from the germline V gene are SNHLY and FYNNEI. The CDR3 loop spans 18 amino acids. CDR3 in amino acids: CASSDVSTGWLRTYEQYF. The CDR3 DNA reads TGTGCCAGCAGTGATGTCAGTACCGGTTGGTTACGTACCTACGAGCAGTACTTC.

The sample holds a few counts of this clonotype. The chain is built from TRBV29-1 and TRBJ2-7; no definite D call. Germline CDR1 is SQVTM and CDR2 is ANQGSEA. The CDR3 loop spans 13 amino acids. V lost 4 bases to trimming and J lost 0 bases, with 10 bases between them. Here the CDR3 DNA reads TGCAGCGTTGGGGCGGCCTACTCCTACGAGCAGTACTTC. It codes for CSVGAAYSYEQYF.

As regards this clonotype: This may come from a read error, since a much larger clone is one base off. The rearrangement links TRBV7-9 to TRBJ2-7; 7 nucleotides match TRBD2. V dropped 4 bases and J dropped 3; count of bases not matched to a gene: 3. The germline CDR1 and CDR2 sequences are SEHNR and FQNEAQ (reference sequence). The CDR3 covers 13 residues. The CDR3 DNA reads TGTGCCAGCAGCTGCGGGACTAACTACGAGCAGTACTTC. It translates to CASSCGTNYEQYF.

In this sample, this clonotype turned up a few times. V gene TRBV7-2 combines with J gene TRBJ2-3; 7 nucleotides align to TRBD1. The trim removed 3 bases at V and 6 bases at J, leaving 9 bases unmatched. This CDR3 contains 15 residues. The germline V gene has CDR1 SGHTA and CDR2 FQGNSA. The CDR3, as DNA: TGTGCCAGCAGCTTTTTAGGGGGCGCATCGGATACGCAGTATTTT. Translating it yields CASSFLGGASDTQYF.

CDR3 in DNA: TGCAGTGCTAGAGATCGAGTAAGGGGCTCGGACAATGAGCAGTACTTC. It encodes CSARDRVRGSDNEQYF. This chain joins TRBV20-1 and TRBJ2-7; perhaps TRBD1 as D (5 bases). CDR1 DFQATT and CDR2 SNEGSKA come from the germline V gene (reference sequence). V dropped 0 bases and J dropped 7 bases, with 22 bases sitting between them. This CDR3 has 16 residues.

A few counts support this clonotype. V is TRBV3-1 and J is TRBJ2-2; TRBD2 matches 8 bases. V lost 2 bases to trimming and J lost 0 bases; unmatched junction nucleotides: 5. The CDR3 consists of 17 residues. Germline V gene sequence: CDR1 LGHDT, CDR2 YNNKEL (reference sequence). The CDR3 is CASSQSALAANTGELFF. CDR3 bases: TGTGCCAGCAGCCAAAGTGCACTAGCGGCGAACACCGGGGAGCTGTTTTTT.

This clonotype was observed a few times. DNA of the CDR3: TGTGCCAGCAGTGAAGACAGGCATAATTCACCCCTCCACTTT. It translates to CASSEDRHNSPLHF. V gene TRBV12-3 or TRBV12-4 combines with J gene TRBJ1-6, with D tentatively TRBD1 (6 bases). Trimming removed 5 bases at V and 5 bases at J, with 10 bases between. The CDR3 is 14 amino acids.

The rearrangement joins TRBV4-1 to TRBJ1-4, with TRBD1 matching over 8 bases. V dropped 8 bases and J dropped 0; count of bases not matched to a gene: 8. Germline CDR1 reads MGHRA; CDR2 reads YSYEKL. The CDR3 runs to 16 residues. The CDR3 bases are TGCGCCAGCCGGGACAGGCCCGCTGCAACTAATGAAAAACTGTTTTTT. Protein sequence: CASRDRPAATNEKLFF.

The V gene is TRBV25-1, the J gene TRBJ2-3; TRBD1 is a possible D gene (6 bases). The CDR3 length is 14 residues. Deletions cut 3 bases from V and 2 bases from J, with 9 bases between. CDR1 is MGHDK and CDR2 is SYGVNS in the germline V gene. The CDR3 sequence is CASSDGQSTDTQYF. CDR3 DNA: TGTGCCAGCAGTGACGGACAGTCCACAGATACGCAGTATTTT.